The 25 T cell receptor beta chains given below trace back to one sample, sequenced in a study of T-cell reconstitution after alpha-beta-depleted transplantation in children. Preparing the TCRbeta library involved the use of unique molecular identifiers. TCRdb used MiXCR to reprocess the PCR reads, holding one entry per CDR3 protein. The sample contains about 440,000 distinct CDR3 sequences, around two fifths of which appear only once. This specimen was PBMCs, taken before TCRalphabeta/CD19-depleted stem cell transplant. The receptors originated from a girl aged 2-9 years with aplastic anemia, due to receive a stem cell transplant.

The chain carries TRBV11-2 and TRBJ2-7; TRBD2 agrees at 7 bases. Trimming took 5 bases from V and 6 from J; bases not matched to a gene: 10. CDR1 and CDR2 from the germline V gene are SGHAT and FQNNGV. This CDR3 contains 14 residues. CDR3 residues: CASSPGTTIGEQYF. In nucleotides, the CDR3 is TGTGCCAGCAGCCCCGGGACTACGATAGGCGAGCAGTACTTC. The full variable domain, rest sourced from reference TRBV11-2 and TRBJ2-7, is EAGVAQSPRYKIIEKRQSVAFWCNPISGHATLYWYQQILGQGPKLLIQFQNNGVVDDSQLPKDRFSAERLKGVDSTLKIQPAKLEDSAVYLCASSPGTTIGEQYFGPGTRLTVT.

Notes on this clonotype: A read error may account for a junction end that differs from germline. V is TRBV6-1 and J is TRBJ2-1, with D perhaps TRBD1 (5 bases). Germline V gene lookup returns CDR1 MNHNS and CDR2 SASEGT. This CDR3 region has 13 residues. The CDR3 DNA sequence: TGTGCCATCAGTACCAAGCAGGGCGGTGAGCAGTTCTTC. Residues: CAISTKQGGEQFF.

This clonotype was counted many times. V gene TRBV6-1 combines with J gene TRBJ1-1; TRBD1 aligns across 8 bases. The CDR3 totals 13 residues. With 6 bases clipped from V and 4 bases from J, the junction kept 4 bases outside the gene matches. CDR1 MNHNS and CDR2 SASEGT come from the germline V gene. The CDR3 loop is CASRSTGVTEAFF. DNA of the CDR3: TGTGCCAGCAGGTCGACAGGGGTCACTGAAGCTTTCTTT.

The V call is TRBV30, the J call TRBJ2-3, with a possible D match to TRBD1 (6 bases). Germline V lookup: CDR1 GTSNPN, CDR2 SVGIG (reference sequence). Between the trimmed V and J ends, which lost 4 bases and 1 base, there was a span of 12 bases. The CDR3 extends over 14 amino acids. CDR3 region: CAWNYGQRTDTQYF. CDR3 bases: TGTGCCTGGAATTACGGACAGCGCACAGATACGCAGTATTTT.

This clonotype has at least ten counts. CDR3 sequence (DNA): TGTGCCAGCAGTTTATGGCAGAAGGGAGAGACCCAGTACTTC. Translation: CASSLWQKGETQYF. The rearrangement uses TRBV28 and TRBJ2-5, with unresolved D. This CDR3 spans 14 amino acids. Per the germline V gene, CDR1 is MDHEN and CDR2 is SYDVKM. V gave up 0 bases and J gave up 4 bases, with 9 bases separating them. The full variable domain, with the rest looked up from reference TRBV28 and TRBJ2-5, is DVKVTQSSRYLVKRTGEKVFLECVQDMDHENMFWYRQDPGLGLRLIYFSYDVKMKEKGDIPEGYSVSREKKERFSLILESASTNQTSMYLCASSLWQKGETQYFGPGTRLLVL.

The rearrangement uses TRBV7-9 and TRBJ2-1; D uncertain. Trimming removed 5 bases from V and 4 bases from J, with 12 bases in between. This CDR3 comprises 14 residues. Per germline, CDR1 SEHNR and CDR2 FQNEAQ (reference sequence). For the CDR3, the DNA is TGTGCCAGCAGCGTATCCGTTTCATACAATGAGCAGTTCTTC. This sequence encodes CASSVSVSYNEQFF.

This clonotype was seen ten or more times. V is TRBV20-1 and J is TRBJ2-6; D is uncertain. CDR3 length equals 14 residues. CDR1 and CDR2 (germline): DFQATT, SNEGSKA (reference sequence). With 3 bases removed from V and 0 bases from J, the gap between germline ends came to 6 bases. The CDR3 DNA follows: TGCAGTGCTAGTCCGGACTCTGGGGCCAACGTCCTGACTTTC. The encoded protein is CSASPDSGANVLTF.

This clonotype was detected once. The CDR3 bases are TGTGCCATCAGTGGGCCGGGACTAGCGGGAGGGGTCTACGAGCAGTACTTC. Its protein product is CAISGPGLAGGVYEQYF. This chain uses TRBV10-3 with TRBJ2-7; 16 bases align to TRBD2. Germline loops: CDR1 ENHRY, CDR2 SYGVKD. The V and J ends lost 4 bases and 3 bases, in that order; junction bases with no gene match: 6. The CDR3 consists of 17 residues.

In the case of this clonotype: A read error may explain this, as a much larger clone is one base away. V is TRBV7-9 and J is TRBJ1-1, with D unresolved. Germline V gives CDR1 SEHNR, CDR2 FQNEAQ (reference sequence). This CDR3 contains 13 residues. The V end lost 5 bases, the J end lost 0 bases, and 7 bases lay between the germline ends. CDR3 sequence reads: CASSRSVNTEAFF. The CDR3 coding sequence is TGTGCCAGCAGCCGTTCGGTGAACACTGAAGCTTTCTTT.

This chain uses TRBV5-1 with TRBJ2-6; 7 bases are shared with TRBD2. In germline, CDR1 is SGHRS, CDR2 YFSETQ. This CDR3 spans 18 amino acids. The V gene end was trimmed by 4 bases and the J gene end by 1 base; junction bases not matched to a gene: 11. CDR3 sequence reads: CASSPKTSYSSGANVLTF. The CDR3 DNA is TGCGCCAGCAGCCCAAAGACTAGCTACTCTTCTGGGGCCAACGTCCTGACTTTC.

This clonotype was counted ten times or more. The chain carries TRBV12-3 or TRBV12-4 and TRBJ1-6; a possible D gene is TRBD1 (6 bases). The CDR3 spans 14 residues. Trimming left V 4 bases short and J 9 bases short, with 13 bases between. The CDR3 bases are TGTGCCAGCAGTTCCGGGACACTAAGTTCACCCCTCCACTTT. Translated: CASSSGTLSSPLHF.

This chain uses TRBV29-1 with TRBJ2-6; 14 bases fit TRBD2. Germline V gene lookup returns CDR1 SQVTM and CDR2 ANQGSEA. The junction had 12 bases not matched to a gene; V was cut back by 7 bases and J by 4 bases. The CDR3 is 18 amino acids. The CDR3 nucleotides read TGCAGCGCCCGCAGGGGGGGACTAGCGGGGGAAGGGGCCAACGTCCTGACTTTC. Translation gives CSARRGGLAGEGANVLTF.

Only a few counts were recorded for this clonotype. The V call is TRBV27, the J call TRBJ1-1; D call uncertain. This CDR3 has 12 amino acids. The germline gives CDR1 MNHEY, CDR2 SMNVEV (reference sequence). V gave up 8 bases and J gave up 8 bases, with 15 bases separating them. The CDR3 spells CASVKKDGEAFF. The CDR3 bases are TGTGCCAGCGTAAAGAAGGACGGAGAAGCTTTCTTT.

Worth noting for this clonotype: This may stem from a read error, because a much larger clone lies one nucleotide away. The gene calls are TRBV12-3 or TRBV12-4 and TRBJ2-2; TRBD1 aligns across 11 bases. The CDR3 covers 18 residues. The CDR3 DNA reads as TGTACCAGCATTTCTCGGACAGGGGGCCAACCATCTACCGGGGAGCTGTTTTTT. It encodes CTSISRTGGQPSTGELFF.

V is TRBV20-1 and J is TRBJ2-3; TRBD2 is a possible D gene (6 bases). V lost 8 bases, J lost 2 bases, and 23 bases lay in between. This CDR3 has 16 amino acids. CDR1 and CDR2 from the germline V gene are DFQATT and SNEGSKA (reference sequence). The CDR3: CSTSRGAGSHTDTQYF. The DNA for the CDR3 is TGCAGTACGAGTAGAGGGGCGGGATCTCACACAGATACGCAGTATTTT.

This clonotype has more than one count but fewer than ten. This chain uses TRBV11-2 with TRBJ2-7, with D perhaps given as TRBD1 or TRBD2 (5 bases each). Germline CDR1 and CDR2: SGHAT and FQNNGV. Trimming took 5 bases from V and 2 from J, leaving 19 bases between them. This CDR3 is built from 16 residues. The CDR3 sequence: CASSPLKGQGPYEQYF. Written as DNA, the CDR3 is TGTGCCAGCAGCCCCCTAAAAGGGCAGGGACCCTACGAGCAGTACTTC. Looking up the rest from reference TRBV11-2 and TRBJ2-7 gives the full variable domain: EAGVAQSPRYKIIEKRQSVAFWCNPISGHATLYWYQQILGQGPKLLIQFQNNGVVDDSQLPKDRFSAERLKGVDSTLKIQPAKLEDSAVYLCASSPLKGQGPYEQYFGPGTRLTVT.

The chain links TRBV4-1 to TRBJ2-7, with 10 bases lining up with TRBD1. Germline CDR1 MGHRA, CDR2 YSYEKL. J gave up 4 bases and V 1 base, and 7 bases lay outside the gene matches. The CDR3 contains 16 residues. Here the CDR3 DNA reads TGCGCCAGCAGCCAAGCGGACAGGGGGGTCGGGTACGAGCAGTACTTC. Amino acids: CASSQADRGVGYEQYF.

This clonotype was seen a handful of times. The V and J genes are TRBV20-1 and TRBJ1-2; 9 bases fit TRBD1. Trimming took 4 bases from V and 4 from J; bases not matched to a gene: 7. The CDR3 length is 14 residues. Germline values: CDR1 DFQATT, CDR2 SNEGSKA (reference sequence). CDR3 sequence reads: CSATGGQGGYGYTF. Written as DNA, the CDR3 is TGCAGTGCTACGGGGGGACAGGGCGGCTATGGCTACACCTTC.

This clonotype was detected many times. V gene TRBV12-3 or TRBV12-4 combines with J gene TRBJ1-4; 12 bases match TRBD1. The CDR3 sequence is 20 residues long. Trimming took 3 bases from V and 4 from J; bases not matched to a gene: 15. CDR3 region: CASSFSSGTGGRMGNEKLFF. The CDR3 DNA sequence: TGTGCCAGCAGTTTCTCATCCGGGACAGGGGGCCGTATGGGTAATGAAAAACTGTTTTTT.

The chain couples TRBV5-1 to TRBJ1-1, with TRBD1 matching over 12 bases. This CDR3 comprises 20 residues. J lost 0 bases, V lost 3 bases, and 15 bases had no gene match. The germline V gene has CDR1 SGHRS and CDR2 YFSETQ. Written as DNA, the CDR3 is TGCGCCAGCAGCTATCCTTCCGGGACAGGGGGCGCGGTTCTGAACACTGAAGCTTTCTTT. Translated: CASSYPSGTGGAVLNTEAFF.

V gene TRBV14 combines with J gene TRBJ2-3; D unresolved. The V end was cut by 0 bases, the J end by 2 bases, with 9 bases between. Germline lookup yields CDR1 SGHDN and CDR2 FVKESK. The CDR3 loop spans 15 amino acids. The CDR3 sequence is CASSQEVIITDTQYF. The CDR3 DNA reads TGTGCCAGCAGCCAAGAGGTCATCATCACAGATACGCAGTATTTT.

This clonotype has only a few counts. This rearrangement joins TRBV7-8 to TRBJ2-3; D may be TRBD1 or TRBD2 (6 bases each). Trimming left V 5 bases short and J 2 bases short, with 17 bases between. Germline V CDR1 and CDR2: SGHVS, FQNEAQ. The CDR3 runs to 16 residues. The chain's CDR3 is CASSPLNRGPTDTQYF. CDR3 nucleotides: TGTGCCAGCAGCCCACTCAACCGGGGGCCCACAGATACGCAGTATTTT.

This clonotype was recorded a few times. The chain has TRBV12-3 or TRBV12-4 and TRBJ2-1, with 7 nucleotides matching TRBD2. V lost 5 bases and J lost 11; bases outside the gene matches: 15. This CDR3 is built from 15 residues. For the CDR3, the DNA is TGTGCCAGCAGTCCCCTGCGGGAGAGACAATATCAGCAGTTCTTC. This codes for CASSPLRERQYQQFF.

V usage is TRBV28 and J usage is TRBJ2-5, with 7 bases fitting TRBD2. CDR1 and CDR2 (germline): MDHEN, SYDVKM. Trimming cost V 3 bases and J 3 bases; bases outside gene matches: 4. The CDR3 has 14 amino acids. CDR3 in amino acids: CASSFWTRKETQYF. In DNA, the CDR3 is TGTGCCAGCAGTTTTTGGACTAGAAAAGAGACCCAGTACTTC.

In its sample, this clonotype is medium-sized (0.01 to 0.1%). The chain recombines TRBV7-2 with TRBJ2-7, with D uncertain. This CDR3 has 13 amino acids. Germline V gene lookup returns CDR1 SGHTA and CDR2 FQGNSA. Trimming took 5 bases from V and 6 from J, leaving 14 bases between them. The CDR3 spells CASSLDQTGEQYF. CDR3 sequence (DNA): TGTGCCAGCAGCCTGGACCAGACGGGCGAGCAGTACTTC.